One T cell receptor (beta chain) is described in this entry. The antigen remains undetermined. Some clones are missing from TCRdb's copy, which holds only in-frame ones; the method was immunoSEQ multiplex PCR. The data hold 140,000 or so clones, with around 90% observed a single time. Second-dose intervals of approximately 4 or approximately 12 weeks were pooled. V lost 1 base and J lost 3, with 6 bases in between. Germline loops: CDR1 LNHDA, CDR2 SQIVND (reference sequence). The CDR3 consists of 13 residues. This sample was taken from a study of T cell responses to AZD1222 COVID-19 vaccine. Regarding the study as a whole: It should be noted that donors were predominantly white British and more often female, and clonal diversity was possibly underestimated. Vaccine-associated CD4 TCRs ranged over spike, dominating at 160-218 and 743-854. Nearly half of unique spike-specific TCRs reportedly avoided B.1.351 and B.1.1.7 mutated regions.

The chain employs TRBV19 and TRBJ1-2, with TRBD1 as a possible D gene (5 bases). This clonotype originated in an adult who received the AZD1222 COVID-19 vaccine. Sequences were derived from peripheral blood, sampled 28 days after the second AZD1222 dose. CDR3 in amino acids: CASSIGGDYGYTF. The CDR3 region has the DNA TGTGCCAGTAGTATAGGAGGGGACTATGGCTACACCTTC.